The clone carrying this T cell receptor (beta chain) is labeled medium-sized. The CDR3 sequence is 13 residues long. In germline, CDR1 is MGHDK, CDR2 SYGVNS. Between the trimmed V and J ends, which lost 5 bases and 1 base, there was a span of 8 bases. These data come from a study of human T cells and chemical hapten exposure. Indicated time point: healthy volunteer bleed at 2 weeks. Whole blood that had not been fractionated was the source of extracted total RNA. MiXCR, run by TCRdb on the RACE reads, gives a single entry per CDR3 protein. This sample has about 50,000 distinct CDR3 sequences; 3.5% to 4.5% occur once, and the top ten carry around 1.6%.

The chain uses TRBV25-1 and TRBJ1-1; D gene ambiguous. The sequencing sample was made of whole blood. This TCR was sampled from a female donor in good health. Some clones in this sample may be carry-over from other donors' samples. CDR3 in amino acids: CASSFTENTEAFF. CDR3 DNA: TGTGCCAGCAGTTTCACAGAGAACACTGAAGCTTTCTTT.